The 4 T cell receptor beta chains presented below share a single source sample, sequenced in a study of control samples from healthy donors and cancer patients. Here immunoSEQ multiplex PCR was the method, and the copy in TCRdb shows in-frame clones only, minus some. There are 100,000 to 150,000 clones in the sample; less than 95% occur only once, and around 8.1% lies in the top ten. The sequenced sample was blood. Receptor source: a man aged 18 to 29 in good health.

This chain links TRBV7-9 with TRBJ2-2; either TRBD1 or TRBD2 may fit D (5 bases each). This CDR3 has 17 amino acids. Germline assignment: CDR1 SEHNR and CDR2 FQNEAQ (reference sequence). Trimming removed 4 bases from V and 6 bases from J, with 21 bases in between. CDR3 protein: CASSSDLRDLAAGELFF. The CDR3 bases are TGTGCCAGCAGCTCGGATCTGAGGGACCTGGCGGCCGGGGAGCTGTTTTTT.

The genes are TRBV11-2 and TRBJ2-4; 8 bases are shared with TRBD2. Germline V lookup: CDR1 SGHAT, CDR2 FQNNGV. This CDR3 comprises 14 residues. The junction had 3 bases not matched to a gene; V was cut back by 5 bases and J by 3 bases. The CDR3 is CASSRGTSKNIQYF. The CDR3 DNA reads TGTGCCAGCAGCCGCGGGACTAGCAAAAACATTCAGTACTTC. Looking up the rest from reference TRBV11-2 and TRBJ2-4 gives the full variable domain: EAGVAQSPRYKIIEKRQSVAFWCNPISGHATLYWYQQILGQGPKLLIQFQNNGVVDDSQLPKDRFSAERLKGVDSTLKIQPAKLEDSAVYLCASSRGTSKNIQYFGAGTRLSVL.

As DNA, the CDR3 is TGTGCCAGCAGTCAGGACCGGTCAGATACGCAGTATTTT. This translates into CASSQDRSDTQYF. The rearrangement links TRBV12-3 or TRBV12-4 to TRBJ2-3; D uncertain. CDR3 length: 13 amino acids. With 5 bases removed from V and 4 bases from J, the gap between germline ends came to 10 bases.

The chain links TRBV10-3 to TRBJ1-1, with no clear D. V was trimmed by 0 bases and J by 4 bases, leaving 9 bases between them. CDR1 ENHRY and CDR2 SYGVKD come from the germline V gene. The CDR3 spans 14 residues. CDR3 in DNA: TGTGCCATCAGTGAGTCGATGGGGAGCACTGAAGCTTTCTTT. Protein: CAISESMGSTEAFF.